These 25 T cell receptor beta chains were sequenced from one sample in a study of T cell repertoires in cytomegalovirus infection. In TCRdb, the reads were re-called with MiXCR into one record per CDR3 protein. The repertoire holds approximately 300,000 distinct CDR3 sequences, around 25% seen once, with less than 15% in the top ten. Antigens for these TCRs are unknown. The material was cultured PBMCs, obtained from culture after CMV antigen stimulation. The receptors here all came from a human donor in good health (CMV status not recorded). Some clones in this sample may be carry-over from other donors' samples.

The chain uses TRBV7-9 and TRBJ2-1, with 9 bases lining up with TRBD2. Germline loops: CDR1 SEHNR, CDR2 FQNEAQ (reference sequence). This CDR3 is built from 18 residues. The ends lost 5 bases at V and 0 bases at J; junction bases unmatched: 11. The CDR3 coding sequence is TGTGCCAGCAGCCACCCCAGTTCTAGCGGGGACTCCTACAATGAGCAGTTCTTC. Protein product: CASSHPSSSGDSYNEQFF.

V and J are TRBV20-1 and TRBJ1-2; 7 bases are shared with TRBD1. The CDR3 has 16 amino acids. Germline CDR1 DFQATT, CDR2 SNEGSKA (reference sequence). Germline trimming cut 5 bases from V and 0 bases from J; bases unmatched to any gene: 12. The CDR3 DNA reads TGCAGTGCTTTCCGGGACAGAGAATTAGCTAACTATGGCTACACCTTC. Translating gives CSAFRDRELANYGYTF.

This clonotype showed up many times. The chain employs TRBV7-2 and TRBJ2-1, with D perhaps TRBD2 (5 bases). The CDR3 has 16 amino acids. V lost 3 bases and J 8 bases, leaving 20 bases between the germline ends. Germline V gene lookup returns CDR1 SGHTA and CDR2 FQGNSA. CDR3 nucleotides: TGTGCCAGCAGCTTGACCCGGGATTCAGCGATCGATGAGCAGTTCTTC. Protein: CASSLTRDSAIDEQFF.

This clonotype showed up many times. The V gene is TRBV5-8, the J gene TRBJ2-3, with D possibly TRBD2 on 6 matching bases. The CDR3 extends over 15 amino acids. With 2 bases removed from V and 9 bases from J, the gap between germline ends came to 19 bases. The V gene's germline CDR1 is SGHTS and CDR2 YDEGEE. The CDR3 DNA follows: TGTGCCAGCAGCTTCCGGGACTCCCAAAGACTGACGCAGTATTTT. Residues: CASSFRDSQRLTQYF.

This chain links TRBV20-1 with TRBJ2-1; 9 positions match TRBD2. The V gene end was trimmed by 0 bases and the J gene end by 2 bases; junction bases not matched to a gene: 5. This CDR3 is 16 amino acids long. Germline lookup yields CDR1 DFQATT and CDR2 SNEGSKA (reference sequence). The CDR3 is CSARDQAGGTYNEQFF. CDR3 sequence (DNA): TGCAGTGCTAGAGATCAAGCGGGAGGAACCTACAATGAGCAGTTCTTC.

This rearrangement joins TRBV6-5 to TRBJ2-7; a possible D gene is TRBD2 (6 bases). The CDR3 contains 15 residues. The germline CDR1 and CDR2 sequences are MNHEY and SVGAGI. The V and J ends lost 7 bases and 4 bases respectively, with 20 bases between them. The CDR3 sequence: CASTWQAWGGYEQYF. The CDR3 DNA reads TGTGCCAGCACCTGGCAGGCTTGGGGAGGATACGAGCAGTACTTC.

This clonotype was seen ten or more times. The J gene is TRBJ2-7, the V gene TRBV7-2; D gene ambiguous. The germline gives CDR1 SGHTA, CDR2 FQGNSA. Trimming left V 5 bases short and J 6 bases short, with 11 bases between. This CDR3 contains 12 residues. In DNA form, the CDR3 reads TGTGCCAGCAGCCTCCTGCGGACCGAGCAGTACTTC. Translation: CASSLLRTEQYF.

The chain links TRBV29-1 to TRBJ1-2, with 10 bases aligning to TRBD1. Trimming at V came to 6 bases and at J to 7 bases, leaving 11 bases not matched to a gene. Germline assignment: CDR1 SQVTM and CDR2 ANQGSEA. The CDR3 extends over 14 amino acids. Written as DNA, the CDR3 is TGCAGCGTCGCCGACGGACAGGGGGATTTTGGCTACACCTTC. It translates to CSVADGQGDFGYTF.

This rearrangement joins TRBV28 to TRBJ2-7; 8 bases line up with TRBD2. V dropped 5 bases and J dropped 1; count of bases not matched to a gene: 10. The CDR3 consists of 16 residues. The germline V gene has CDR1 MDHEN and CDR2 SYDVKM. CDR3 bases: TGTGCCAGCAGTCTGGGATCCGGGACTAGGTCCTACGAGCAGTACTTC. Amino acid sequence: CASSLGSGTRSYEQYF.

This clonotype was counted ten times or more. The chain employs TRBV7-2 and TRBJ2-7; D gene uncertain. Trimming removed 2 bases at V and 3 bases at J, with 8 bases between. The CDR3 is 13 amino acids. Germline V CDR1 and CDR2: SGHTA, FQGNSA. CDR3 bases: TGTGCCAGCAGCTTAAAGGCTAACTACGAGCAGTACTTC. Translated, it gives CASSLKANYEQYF.

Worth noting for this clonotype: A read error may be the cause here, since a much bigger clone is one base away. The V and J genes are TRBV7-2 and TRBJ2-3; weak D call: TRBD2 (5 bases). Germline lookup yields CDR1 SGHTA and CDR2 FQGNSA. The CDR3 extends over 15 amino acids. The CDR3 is CASSLGGPSTDAQYF. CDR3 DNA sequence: TGTGCCAGCAGCTTAGGCGGACCTAGCACAGATGCGCAGTATTTT.

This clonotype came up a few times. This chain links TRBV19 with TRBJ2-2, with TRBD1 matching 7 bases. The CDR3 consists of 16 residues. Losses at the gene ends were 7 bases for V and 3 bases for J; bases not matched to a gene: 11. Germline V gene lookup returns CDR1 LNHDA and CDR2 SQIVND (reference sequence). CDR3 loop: CASMISRGTDTGELFF. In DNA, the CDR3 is TGTGCCAGTATGATATCCAGGGGGACAGACACCGGGGAGCTGTTTTTT.

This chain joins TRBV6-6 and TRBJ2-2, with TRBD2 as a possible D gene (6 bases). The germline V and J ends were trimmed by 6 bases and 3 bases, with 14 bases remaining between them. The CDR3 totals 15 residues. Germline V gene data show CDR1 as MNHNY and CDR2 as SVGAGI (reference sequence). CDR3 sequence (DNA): TGTGCCAGCAGCCCCCGGAGGGCGGACACCGGGGAGCTGTTTTTT. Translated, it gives CASSPRRADTGELFF.

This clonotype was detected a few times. CDR3 in DNA: TGTGCCAGCAGTTACCCAACCGCCGGCCTCGGGGAAAATGTAGATACGCAGTATTTT. Its protein is CASSYPTAGLGENVDTQYF. The genes are TRBV6-6 and TRBJ2-3, with D possibly TRBD2 on 5 matching bases. Germline CDR1 and CDR2: MNHNY and SVGAGI (reference sequence). V lost 2 bases and J 5 bases, leaving 26 bases between the germline ends. This CDR3 region has 19 residues.

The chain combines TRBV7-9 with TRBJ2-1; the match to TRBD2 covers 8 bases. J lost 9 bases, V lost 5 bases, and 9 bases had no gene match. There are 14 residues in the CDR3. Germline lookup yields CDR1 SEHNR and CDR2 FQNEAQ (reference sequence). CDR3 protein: CASSPWTSLGEQFF. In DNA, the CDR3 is TGTGCCAGCAGCCCGTGGACTAGCCTGGGTGAGCAGTTCTTC.

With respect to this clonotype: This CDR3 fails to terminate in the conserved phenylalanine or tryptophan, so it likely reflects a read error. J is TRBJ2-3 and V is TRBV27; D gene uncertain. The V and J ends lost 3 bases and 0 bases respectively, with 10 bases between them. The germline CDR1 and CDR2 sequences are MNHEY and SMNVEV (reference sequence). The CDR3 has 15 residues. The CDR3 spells CASSFSPTSTDTQYL. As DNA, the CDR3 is TGTGCCAGCAGTTTCAGCCCTACTAGCACAGATACGCAGTATTTG.

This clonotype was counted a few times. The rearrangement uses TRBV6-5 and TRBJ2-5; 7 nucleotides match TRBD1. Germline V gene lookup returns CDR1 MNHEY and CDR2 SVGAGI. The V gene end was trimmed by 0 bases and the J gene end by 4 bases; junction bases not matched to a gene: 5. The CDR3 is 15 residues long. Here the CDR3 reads CASSYSTGLRETQYF. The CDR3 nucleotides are TGTGCCAGCAGTTACTCGACAGGGCTGCGAGAGACCCAGTACTTC.

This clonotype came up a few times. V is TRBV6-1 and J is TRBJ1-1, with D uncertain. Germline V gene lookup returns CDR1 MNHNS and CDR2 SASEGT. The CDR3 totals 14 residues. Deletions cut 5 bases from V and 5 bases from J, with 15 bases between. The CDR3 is CASSYAGSNTEAFF. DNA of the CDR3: TGTGCCAGCAGTTACGCGGGTTCGAATACTGAAGCTTTCTTT.

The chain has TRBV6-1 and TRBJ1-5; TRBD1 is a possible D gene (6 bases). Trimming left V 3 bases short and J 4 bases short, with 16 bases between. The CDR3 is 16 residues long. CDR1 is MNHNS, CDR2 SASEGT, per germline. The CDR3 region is CASSEGRTVPNQPQHF. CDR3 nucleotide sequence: TGTGCCAGCAGTGAGGGTAGGACAGTTCCTAATCAGCCCCAGCATTTT.

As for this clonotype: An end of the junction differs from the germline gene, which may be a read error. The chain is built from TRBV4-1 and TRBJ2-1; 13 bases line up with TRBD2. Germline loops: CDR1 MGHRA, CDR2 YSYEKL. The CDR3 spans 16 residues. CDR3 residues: CASSPRLAGGQGEQFF. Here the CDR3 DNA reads TGTGCCAGCAGCCCCCGACTAGCGGGAGGACAAGGCGAGCAGTTCTTC.

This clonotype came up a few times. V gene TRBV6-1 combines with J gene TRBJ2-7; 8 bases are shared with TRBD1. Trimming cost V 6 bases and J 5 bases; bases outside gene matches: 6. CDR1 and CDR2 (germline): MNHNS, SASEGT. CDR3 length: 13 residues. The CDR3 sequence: CASSWSQGDEQYF. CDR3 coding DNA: TGTGCCAGCAGCTGGTCACAGGGGGACGAGCAGTACTTC.

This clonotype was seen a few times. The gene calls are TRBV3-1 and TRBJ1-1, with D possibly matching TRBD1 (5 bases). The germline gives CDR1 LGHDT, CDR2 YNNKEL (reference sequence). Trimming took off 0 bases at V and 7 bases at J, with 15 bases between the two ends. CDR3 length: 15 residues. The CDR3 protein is CASSQDLGAGNEAFF. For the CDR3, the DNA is TGTGCCAGCAGCCAAGATCTGGGCGCAGGGAATGAAGCTTTCTTT.

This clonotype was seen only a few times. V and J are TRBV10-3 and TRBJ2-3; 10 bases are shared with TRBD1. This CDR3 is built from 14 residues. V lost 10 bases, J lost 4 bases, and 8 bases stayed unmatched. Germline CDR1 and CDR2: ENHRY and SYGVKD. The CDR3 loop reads CATTPGTGADTQYF. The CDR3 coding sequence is TGTGCCACTACACCCGGGACAGGGGCAGATACGCAGTATTTT.

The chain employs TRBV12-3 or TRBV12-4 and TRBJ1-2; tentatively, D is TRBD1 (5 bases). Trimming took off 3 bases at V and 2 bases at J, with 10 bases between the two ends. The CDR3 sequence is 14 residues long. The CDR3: CASSFSGTNYGYTF. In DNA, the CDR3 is TGTGCCAGCAGTTTTTCTGGGACCAACTATGGCTACACCTTC.

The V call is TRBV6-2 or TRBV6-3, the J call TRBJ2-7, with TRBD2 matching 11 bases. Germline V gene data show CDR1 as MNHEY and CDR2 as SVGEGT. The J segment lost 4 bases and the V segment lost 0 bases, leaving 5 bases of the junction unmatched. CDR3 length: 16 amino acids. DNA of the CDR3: TGTGCCAGCAGTTACTCGGCTAGCGGGAGGTTGTACGAGCAGTACTTC. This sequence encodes CASSYSASGRLYEQYF.